The 24 T cell receptor beta chains below were found in one sample sequenced in a study of blood T cells in healthy people across ages. The second PCR ran about 6 to 11 cycles with a sample-barcoded 5' primer and J-beta primers. TCRdb re-called the 5' RACE reads with MiXCR, one entry per CDR3 protein. The top ten clones hold 45% to 60% of a sample with about 400,000 distinct CDR3 sequences, approximately 47% of them seen once. The sequenced material came from blood. The receptors derive from a man aged 60 to 75 in good health.

There are a few counts of this clonotype. The DNA of the CDR3 is TGTGCCAGCAGCCAAGGGGGAACGATCTACGAGCAGTACTTC. It specifies CASSQGGTIYEQYF. The chain recombines TRBV14 with TRBJ2-7; D is ambiguous. Trimming took 1 base from V and 3 from J, leaving 10 bases between them. Germline-derived CDR1 and CDR2 are SGHDN and FVKESK. The CDR3 has 14 amino acids.

This clonotype came up many times. The V gene is TRBV7-2, the J gene TRBJ2-3, with 7 bases matching TRBD2. The V and J ends lost 5 bases and 6 bases, in that order; junction bases with no gene match: 11. The CDR3 is made up of 15 amino acids. Looked up from germline, CDR1 is SGHTA and CDR2 is FQGNSA. CDR3 DNA: TGTGCCAGCAGCCCTAAAGCGGGACGGGCGGATACGCAGTATTTT. It yields the protein CASSPKAGRADTQYF. The whole variable domain, remainder taken from reference TRBV7-2 and TRBJ2-3, is GAGVSQSPSNKVTEKGKDVELRCDPISGHTALYWYRQSLGQGLEFLIYFQGNSAPDKSGLPSDRFSAERTGGSVSTLTIQRTQQEDSAVYLCASSPKAGRADTQYFGPGTRLTVL.

V gene TRBV12-3 or TRBV12-4 combines with J gene TRBJ2-3; 8 bases match TRBD1. There are 15 residues in the CDR3. Trimming at V came to 4 bases and at J to 10 bases, leaving 13 bases not matched to a gene. CDR3 sequence: CASSSFGQGTDAQYF. The DNA for the CDR3 is TGTGCCAGCAGTTCATTCGGACAGGGAACCGATGCGCAGTATTTT.

The chain uses TRBV30 and TRBJ2-3; D may be TRBD2 (5 bases). V was pared by 3 bases and J by 4 bases, with 11 bases between. The germline CDR1 and CDR2 sequences are GTSNPN and SVGIG (reference sequence). The CDR3 length is 13 residues. CDR3 region: CAWRTTPADTQYF. The CDR3 region has the DNA TGTGCCTGGAGGACTACTCCCGCAGATACGCAGTATTTT.

V usage is TRBV11-2 and J usage is TRBJ2-5, with D perhaps TRBD2 (5 bases). This CDR3 is built from 12 residues. Germline CDR1 is SGHAT and CDR2 is FQNNGV. Trimming shortened V by 2 bases and J by 13 bases, and 14 bases separated the two germline ends. In nucleotides, the CDR3 is TGTGCCAGCAGCTTAAGCGGCGATCGCAGGTACTTC. It yields the protein CASSLSGDRRYF.

The J gene is TRBJ1-1, the V gene TRBV29-1; D remains ambiguous. V was clipped by 8 bases and J by 9 bases, with 19 bases between them. Germline values: CDR1 SQVTM, CDR2 ANQGSEA. The CDR3 length is 12 residues. CDR3 in DNA: TGCAGCTACAACACAGCAACGGCCCAAGCTTTCTTT. It encodes CSYNTATAQAFF.

The chain links TRBV30 to TRBJ1-2; the D is unclear. The CDR3 consists of 11 residues. CDR1 is GTSNPN and CDR2 is SVGIG in the germline V gene (reference sequence). V lost 2 bases and J 8 bases, leaving 9 bases between the germline ends. The CDR3 protein is CAWSSRSGYTF. The CDR3 nucleotides are TGTGCCTGGAGTTCTCGGTCGGGCTACACCTTC.

This sequence joins TRBV11-2 and TRBJ1-2; possible D gene TRBD1, 6 bases. V gave up 6 bases and J gave up 7 bases, with 12 bases separating them. Looked up from germline, CDR1 is SGHAT and CDR2 is FQNNGV. There are 12 residues in the CDR3. The CDR3 spells CASSQEGGGYTF. The DNA of the CDR3 is TGTGCCAGCAGTCAGGAGGGGGGTGGCTACACCTTC.

CDR3 coding DNA: TGTGCCAGCTCACAAGAGGAAGACTACGAGCAGTACTTC. It encodes CASSQEEDYEQYF. The genes are TRBV18 and TRBJ2-7; no firm D call. CDR1 is KGHSH and CDR2 is LQKENI in the germline V gene. V was shortened by 4 bases and J by 3 bases, with 10 bases between the two germline ends. The CDR3 consists of 13 residues.

The chain is built from TRBV20-1 and TRBJ2-7; 9 nucleotides align to TRBD1. This CDR3 has 12 amino acids. Germline-derived CDR1 and CDR2 are DFQATT and SNEGSKA (reference sequence). The V gene end was trimmed by 6 bases and the J gene end by 4 bases; junction bases not matched to a gene: 4. This chain's CDR3 is CSADDRGYEQYF. Here the CDR3 DNA reads TGCAGTGCGGACGACAGGGGGTACGAGCAGTACTTC.

In its sample, this clonotype was seen once. The DNA for the CDR3 is TGTGCCAGCAGCACCCAGGTTTCTCCCGGTGGGGAGCTGTTTTTT. Its translation: CASSTQVSPGGELFF. The chain carries TRBV7-6 and TRBJ2-2; D gene ambiguous. V was clipped by 5 bases and J by 8 bases, with 18 bases between them. The germline CDR1 and CDR2 sequences are SGHVS and FNYEAQ. The CDR3 runs 15 residues.

There are a few counts of this clonotype. V is TRBV3-1 and J is TRBJ2-3; D is perhaps TRBD1 or TRBD2 (5 bases each). Looked up from germline, CDR1 is LGHDT and CDR2 is YNNKEL (reference sequence). The V and J ends lost 0 bases and 5 bases respectively, with 12 bases between them. This CDR3 contains 15 residues. In nucleotides, the CDR3 is TGTGCCAGCAGCCAAGATGGGACCCCACTAGATACGCAGTATTTT. This sequence encodes CASSQDGTPLDTQYF.

In this sample, this clonotype turned up a few times. The rearrangement uses TRBV11-2 and TRBJ2-7; the D gene is possibly TRBD1 (7 bases). V shed 5 bases and J shed 0 bases, with 26 bases lying between them. Looked up from germline, CDR1 is SGHAT and CDR2 is FQNNGV. The CDR3 sequence is 19 residues long. The CDR3 here is CASSKGTVASARSSYEQYF. The CDR3 DNA is TGTGCCAGCAGCAAGGGGACAGTCGCTAGCGCGCGCTCCTCCTACGAGCAGTACTTC.

This rearrangement joins TRBV29-1 to TRBJ2-5; TRBD2 matches 12 bases. Germline CDR1 SQVTM, CDR2 ANQGSEA. The CDR3 runs to 15 residues. J was trimmed by 5 bases and V by 4 bases; bases with no gene match: 8. The CDR3 region is CSVAGLAGGRETQYF. The CDR3 DNA sequence: TGCAGCGTTGCCGGCCTAGCGGGAGGGAGGGAGACCCAGTACTTC.

Written as DNA, the CDR3 is TGTGCCAGCAGGGCCTTGGGCAGGGGATCGGAGACCCAGTACTTC. Protein product: CASRALGRGSETQYF. The J gene is TRBJ2-7, the V gene TRBV2, with TRBD1 as a possible D gene (6 bases). The J call may be mistaken, given a closer DNA end match to TRBJ2-5. The CDR3 loop spans 15 amino acids. Germline lookup yields CDR1 SNHLY and CDR2 FYNNEI.

The chain is built from TRBV6-2 or TRBV6-3 and TRBJ2-4; tentatively, D is TRBD1 or TRBD2 (5 bases each). V was pared by 7 bases and J by 2 bases, with 12 bases between. The CDR3 length is 14 residues. Germline V CDR1 and CDR2: MNHEY, SVGEGT. The CDR3 DNA follows: TGTGCCAGCACGGGGACGGGGACCAAAAACATTCAGTACTTC. This translates into CASTGTGTKNIQYF.

The V gene is TRBV28, the J gene TRBJ2-5, with TRBD1 matching over 7 bases. The J call may be mistaken, given a closer DNA end match to TRBJ2-7. Looked up from germline, CDR1 is MDHEN and CDR2 is SYDVKM. CDR3 length: 12 amino acids. The CDR3 sequence: CANNRDSYEQYF. CDR3 nucleotides: TGTGCCAACAACAGGGACAGCTACGAGCAGTACTTC.

The V gene is TRBV7-2, the J gene TRBJ2-5; D unresolved. Germline CDR1 is SGHTA and CDR2 is FQGNSA. The CDR3 consists of 13 residues. The V end was cut by 2 bases, the J end by 5 bases, with 9 bases between. CDR3 amino acids: CASSLLGTETQYF. In nucleotides, the CDR3 is TGTGCCAGCAGCTTATTGGGAACGGAGACCCAGTACTTC.

This clonotype showed up just once. This chain uses TRBV7-8 with TRBJ2-5, with TRBD2 matching over 13 bases. CDR3 length equals 16 residues. The germline V gene has CDR1 SGHVS and CDR2 FQNEAQ. Germline trimming cut 5 bases from V and 2 bases from J; bases unmatched to any gene: 5. The chain's CDR3 is CASSQTTSGGQETQYF. The CDR3 DNA is TGTGCCAGCAGCCAAACGACTAGCGGGGGGCAAGAGACCCAGTACTTC.

The CDR3 loop is CATSRGRLQETQYF. The CDR3 nucleotides read TGTGCCACCAGCCGGGGGAGGCTGCAAGAGACCCAGTACTTC. The chain joins TRBV15 to TRBJ2-5, with D possibly TRBD2 on 6 matching bases. V was cut by 5 bases and J by 2 bases, with 12 bases left in between. CDR3 size: 14 residues. The V gene's germline CDR1 is LNHNV and CDR2 YYDKDF (reference sequence). The whole variable domain, remainder taken from reference TRBV15 and TRBJ2-5, is DAMVIQNPRYQVTQFGKPVTLSCSQTLNHNVMYWYQQKSSQAPKLLFHYYDKDFNNEADTPDNFQSRRPNTSFCFLDIRSPGLGDTAMYLCATSRGRLQETQYFGPGTRLLVL.

CDR3 residues: CASKGGTGANVLTF. CDR3 bases: TGTGCCAGCAAGGGCGGTACGGGGGCCAACGTCCTGACTTTC. The chain uses TRBV3-1 and TRBJ2-6; D unclear. Trimming took off 7 bases at V and 4 bases at J, with 11 bases between the two ends. CDR3 length: 14 residues. Per the germline V gene, CDR1 is LGHDT and CDR2 is YNNKEL (reference sequence).

The chain employs TRBV4-3 and TRBJ2-3; D may be TRBD2 (5 bases). Per germline, CDR1 LGHNA and CDR2 YSLEER. The V and J ends lost 0 bases and 7 bases respectively, with 17 bases between them. The CDR3 loop spans 16 amino acids. The CDR3 nucleotides are TGCGCCAGCAGCCAAGACGTAGGGCGACTACTCAATACGCAGTATTTT. Residues: CASSQDVGRLLNTQYF.

This clonotype came up a few times. CDR3 in DNA: TGTGCCAGCAGCCTAGGACAGGGGTCTCCTAACACTGAAGCTTTCTTT. Amino acids: CASSLGQGSPNTEAFF. This chain joins TRBV12-3 or TRBV12-4 and TRBJ1-1, with 9 positions matching TRBD1. The ends lost 6 bases at V and 2 bases at J; junction bases unmatched: 10. The CDR3 loop spans 16 amino acids.

The rearrangement joins TRBV7-2 to TRBJ2-7; TRBD2 aligns across 9 bases. J lost 7 bases, V lost 2 bases, and 15 bases had no gene match. The CDR3 is 17 amino acids. CDR1 and CDR2 from the germline V gene are SGHTA and FQGNSA. CDR3 residues: CASSLRSWREGTGEQYF. The CDR3 nucleotides read TGTGCCAGCAGCTTAAGGTCTTGGCGGGAGGGGACGGGTGAGCAGTACTTC.